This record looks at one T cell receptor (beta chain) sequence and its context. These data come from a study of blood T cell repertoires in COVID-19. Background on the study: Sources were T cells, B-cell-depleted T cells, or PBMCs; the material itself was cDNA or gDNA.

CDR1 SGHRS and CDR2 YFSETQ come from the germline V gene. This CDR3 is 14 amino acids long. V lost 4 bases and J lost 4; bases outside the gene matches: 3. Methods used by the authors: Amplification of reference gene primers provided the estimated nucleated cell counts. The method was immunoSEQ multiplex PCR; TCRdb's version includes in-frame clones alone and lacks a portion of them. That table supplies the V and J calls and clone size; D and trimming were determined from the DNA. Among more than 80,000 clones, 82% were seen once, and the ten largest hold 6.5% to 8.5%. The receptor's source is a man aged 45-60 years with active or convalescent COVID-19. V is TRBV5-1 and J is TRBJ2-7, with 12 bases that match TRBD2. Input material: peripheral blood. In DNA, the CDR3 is TGCGCCAGCAGCCGAGGACTAGCGGGATACGAGCAGTACTTC. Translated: CASSRGLAGYEQYF.